This T cell receptor beta chain was identified during a study of CXCR3-negative and CXCR3-positive naive CD8 T cells. General study points: The authors found comparable surface CD5 between naive subsets and inferred TCR strength from TRB CDR3 properties. For memory CD8+ cells diversity was much lower, but both naive subsets had comparably high diversity. Similar TRBV-TRBJ gene usage was seen in naive CXCR3-negative and CXCR3-positive cells, but not in memory cells.

Concerning this clonotype itself: The antigen is not known.

The TRB libraries of cDNA were built by UMI-labeled 5' RACE. With the 5' RACE reads reprocessed, TCRdb shows one record per CDR3 protein and no DNA. This sample's table reports approximately 41,000 distinct CDR3 sequences. The germline V gene encodes CDR1 SEHNR and CDR2 FQNEAQ (reference sequence). The CDR3 runs 14 residues. The TCR was taken from a human donor in good health. Some clones in this sample may be carry-over from other donors' samples. J is TRBJ2-7 and V is TRBV7-9; TCRdb's D gene call, TRBD1, goes unchecked for lack of DNA. Source material: memory CD8+ T cells from blood. The CDR3 sequence is CASSHRDKAYEQYF.